This T cell receptor (beta chain) emerged from a study of T cell repertoires in cytomegalovirus infection (dated 2019 in TCRdb). About the investigation overall: Recently identified HLA-C-restricted CMV epitopes, whose presentation resists viral immunomodulation, were targeted by peptide stimulations together with well-studied HLA-B-restricted epitopes. Donor HLA type was relevant to the analysis, as public TCR beta signatures indicated carriage of CMV infection together with the matching HLA type.

The treatment or condition label here, explained by the study, means: in vitro stimulation with specific CMV peptide epitopes to enrich CMV-specific T cells. The investigation overall reported the following: The ex vivo response was dominated by HLA-C-restricted CMV-specific TCR beta clonotypes, which also provided the single most frequent clonotype in two of eight donors. In both this cohort and an independent roughly 400-donor cohort, the cumulative frequency of public TCR beta family members distinguished carriers of CMV infection plus the relevant HLA type.

Sequenced on an Illumina HiSeq 1500. The public reads were reanalyzed by TCRdb: fastp trimming at Q25, MiXCR alignment, in-frame beta chains only. Here each entry gathers all rows of one CDR3 protein and keeps the most common genes and DNA. For this sample there are around 770,000 distinct CDR3 sequences; 25% to 35% appear just once. The top ten clones comprise roughly 13% of the sample. The germline V gene supplies CDR1 MDHEN and CDR2 SYDVKM. The CDR3 holds 16 amino acids from the cysteine to the phenylalanine. Only the CDR3 part of the read is kept: 48 bases, read in frame from the first base. Cut back by 2 bases and 3 bases, the V and J ends lie 16 bases apart. Note on this clonotype: There is no known antigen for this receptor. Per-nucleotide qualities are absent, and no much larger clonotype sits a single base away.

The TCR originated in a human donor in good health (CMV status not recorded). Some clones in this sample may be carry-over from other donors' samples. This chain joins TRBV28 to TRBJ1-2; TRBD1 is a possible D gene, resting on 6 matching bases. The source was cultured CD8+ T cells from PBMCs, collected from culture after CMV antigen stimulation. The DNA reads TGTGCCAGCAGTTTAACAGGGTTTATCGTGGACTATGGCTACACCTTC. This gives the protein CASSLTGFIVDYGYTF.